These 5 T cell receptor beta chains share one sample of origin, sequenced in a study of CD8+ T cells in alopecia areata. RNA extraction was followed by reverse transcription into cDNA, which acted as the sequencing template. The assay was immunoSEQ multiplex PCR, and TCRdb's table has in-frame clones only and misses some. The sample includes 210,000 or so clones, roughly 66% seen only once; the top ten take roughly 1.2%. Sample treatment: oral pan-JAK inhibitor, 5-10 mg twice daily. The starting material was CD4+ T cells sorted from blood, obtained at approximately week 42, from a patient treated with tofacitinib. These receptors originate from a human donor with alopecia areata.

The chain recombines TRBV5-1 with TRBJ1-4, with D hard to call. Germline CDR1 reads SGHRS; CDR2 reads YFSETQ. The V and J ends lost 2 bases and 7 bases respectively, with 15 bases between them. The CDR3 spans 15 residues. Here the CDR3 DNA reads TGCGCCAGCAGCTTCCGCCGGGCGTCTGCTGAAAAACTGTTTTTT. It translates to CASSFRRASAEKLFF.

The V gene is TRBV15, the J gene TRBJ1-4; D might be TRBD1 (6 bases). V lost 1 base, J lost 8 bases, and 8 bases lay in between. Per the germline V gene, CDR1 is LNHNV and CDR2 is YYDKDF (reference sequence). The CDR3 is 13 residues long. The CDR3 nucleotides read TGTGCCACCAGCAGAGGGACAGCCGAAAAACTGTTTTTT. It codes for CATSRGTAEKLFF.

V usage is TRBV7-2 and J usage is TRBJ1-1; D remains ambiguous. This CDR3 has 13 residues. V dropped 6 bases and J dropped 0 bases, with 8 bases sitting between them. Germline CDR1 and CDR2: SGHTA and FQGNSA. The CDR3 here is CASRTSLNTEAFF. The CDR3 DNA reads TGTGCCAGCAGGACAAGCCTGAACACTGAAGCTTTCTTT.

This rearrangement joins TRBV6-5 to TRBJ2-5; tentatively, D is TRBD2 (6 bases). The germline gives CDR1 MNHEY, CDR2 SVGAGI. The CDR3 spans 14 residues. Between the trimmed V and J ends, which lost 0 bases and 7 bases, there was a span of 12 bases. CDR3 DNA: TGTGCCAGCAGTTACTCAGCTAGCGTGGGGACCCAGTACTTC. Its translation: CASSYSASVGTQYF.

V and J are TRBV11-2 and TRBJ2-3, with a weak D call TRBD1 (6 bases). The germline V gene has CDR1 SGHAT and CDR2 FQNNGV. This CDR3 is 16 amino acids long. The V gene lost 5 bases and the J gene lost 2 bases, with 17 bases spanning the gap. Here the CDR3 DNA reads TGTGCCAGCAGCACCCGATCCAGGGGACCCACAGATACGCAGTATTTT. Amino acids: CASSTRSRGPTDTQYF.